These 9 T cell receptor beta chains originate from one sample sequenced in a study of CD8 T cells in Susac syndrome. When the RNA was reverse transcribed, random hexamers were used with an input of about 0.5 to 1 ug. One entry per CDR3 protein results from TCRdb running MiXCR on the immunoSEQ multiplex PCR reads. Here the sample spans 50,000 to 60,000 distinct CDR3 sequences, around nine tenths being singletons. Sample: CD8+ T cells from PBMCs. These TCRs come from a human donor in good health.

The CDR3 DNA follows: TGTGCCATCAGTGAGGCGTCACAGAGTACGAACACTGAAGCTTTCTTT. Protein sequence: CAISEASQSTNTEAFF. The rearrangement joins TRBV10-3 to TRBJ1-1; D unclear. The CDR3 extends over 16 amino acids. The V end was cut by 2 bases, the J end by 1 base, with 14 bases between. Looked up from germline, CDR1 is ENHRY and CDR2 is SYGVKD.

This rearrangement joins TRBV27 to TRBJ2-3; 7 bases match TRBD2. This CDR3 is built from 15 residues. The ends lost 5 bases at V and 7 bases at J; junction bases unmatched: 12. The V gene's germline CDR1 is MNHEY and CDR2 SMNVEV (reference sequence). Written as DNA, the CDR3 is TGTGCCAGCAGTGGGAGCGGGGCATCCAGGTATACGCAGTATTTT. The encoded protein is CASSGSGASRYTQYF.

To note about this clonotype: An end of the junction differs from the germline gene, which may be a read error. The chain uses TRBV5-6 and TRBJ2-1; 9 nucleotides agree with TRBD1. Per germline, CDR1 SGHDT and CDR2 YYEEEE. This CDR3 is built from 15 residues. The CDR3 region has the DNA TGTGCCAGCAGGTTGGCACAGGGGGCAGTGAATGAGCAGTTCTTC. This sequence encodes CASRLAQGAVNEQFF.

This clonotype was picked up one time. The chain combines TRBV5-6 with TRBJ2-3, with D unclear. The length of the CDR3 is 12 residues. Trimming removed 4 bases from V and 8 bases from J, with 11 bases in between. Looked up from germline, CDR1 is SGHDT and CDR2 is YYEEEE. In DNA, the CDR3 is TGTGCCAGCAGCCCCGCCAGCAGTACGCAGTATTTT. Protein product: CASSPASSTQYF.

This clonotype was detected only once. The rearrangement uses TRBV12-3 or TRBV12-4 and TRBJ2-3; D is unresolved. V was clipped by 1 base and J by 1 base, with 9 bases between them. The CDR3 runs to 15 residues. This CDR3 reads CASSLEVTGTDTQYF. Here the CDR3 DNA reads TGTGCCAGCAGTTTAGAGGTCACAGGCACAGATACGCAGTATTTT.

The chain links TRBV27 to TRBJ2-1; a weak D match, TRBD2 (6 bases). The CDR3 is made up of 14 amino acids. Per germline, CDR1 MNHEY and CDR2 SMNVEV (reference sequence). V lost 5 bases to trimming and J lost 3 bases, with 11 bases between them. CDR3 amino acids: CASSPRGFYNEQFF. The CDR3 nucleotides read TGTGCCAGCAGTCCTCGGGGGTTCTACAATGAGCAGTTCTTC.

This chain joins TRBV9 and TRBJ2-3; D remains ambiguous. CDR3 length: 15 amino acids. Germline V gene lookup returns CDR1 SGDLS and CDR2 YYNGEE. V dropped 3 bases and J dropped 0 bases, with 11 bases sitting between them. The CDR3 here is CASSARLQSTDTQYF. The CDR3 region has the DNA TGTGCCAGCAGCGCCAGACTCCAGAGCACAGATACGCAGTATTTT. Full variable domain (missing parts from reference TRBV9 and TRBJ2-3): DSGVTQTPKHLITATGQRVTLRCSPRSGDLSVYWYQQSLDQGLQFLIQYYNGEERAKGNILERFSAQQFPDLHSELNLSSLELGDSALYFCASSARLQSTDTQYFGPGTRLTVL.

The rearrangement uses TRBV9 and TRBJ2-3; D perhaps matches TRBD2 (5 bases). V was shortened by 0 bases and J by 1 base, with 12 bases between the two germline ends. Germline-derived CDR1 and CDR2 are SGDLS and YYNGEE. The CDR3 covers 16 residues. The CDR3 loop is CASSVAERKRTDTQYF. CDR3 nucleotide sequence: TGTGCCAGCAGCGTAGCTGAGCGGAAACGCACAGATACGCAGTATTTT. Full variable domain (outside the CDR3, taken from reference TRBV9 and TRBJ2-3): DSGVTQTPKHLITATGQRVTLRCSPRSGDLSVYWYQQSLDQGLQFLIQYYNGEERAKGNILERFSAQQFPDLHSELNLSSLELGDSALYFCASSVAERKRTDTQYFGPGTRLTVL.

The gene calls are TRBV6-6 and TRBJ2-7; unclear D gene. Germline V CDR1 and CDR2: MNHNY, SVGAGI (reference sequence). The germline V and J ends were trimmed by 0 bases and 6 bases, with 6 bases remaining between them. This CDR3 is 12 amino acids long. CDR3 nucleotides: TGTGCCAGCAGTTACTCGGCAGCCGAGCAGTACTTC. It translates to CASSYSAAEQYF.